This T cell receptor beta chain was captured by sequencing in a study of post-analysis software for immune sequencing data. This clonotype occurred a few times. What it binds is not known. Incorporated into the TCR beta cDNA libraries were unique molecular identifiers, which served to reduce PCR and sequencing biases. It was from about 0.94 to 9.7 million T cells that some 500,000 cDNA molecules came. Using its own MiXCR run on the PCR reads, TCRdb lists one record per CDR3 protein. Here the sample spans about 570,000 distinct CDR3 sequences, around 36% being singletons. Findings and caveats of the study: The normalized Chao1 diversity of multiple sclerosis patients was significantly lower than that of controls. Samples from a shared batch, those prepared together, strongly co-clustered by F measure.

Material for sequencing was blood. The receptor was isolated from a girl aged 2 to 17 with multiple sclerosis.

CDR3 in amino acids: CASSEASNKWDGYTF. CDR3 nucleotides: TGTGCCAGCAGTGAAGCGAGCAACAAGTGGGATGGCTACACCTTC. This chain connects TRBV2 to TRBJ1-2, with D unresolved. Looked up from germline, CDR1 is SNHLY and CDR2 is FYNNEI. V was clipped by 0 bases and J by 6 bases, with 14 bases between them. This CDR3 region has 15 residues.